The 23 T cell receptor beta chains below come from one sample, sequenced in a study of blood T cell repertoires in COVID-19. The assay was immunoSEQ multiplex PCR, and TCRdb's table has in-frame clones only and misses some. The sample lists 140,000 to 150,000 clones, about 80% occurring once. The sequenced sample consisted of peripheral blood. The receptor source for this set is a man between 65 and 80 years old who had recovered from COVID-19.

The chain employs TRBV7-6 and TRBJ2-1; 10 positions agree with TRBD2. The ends lost 1 base at V and 3 bases at J; junction bases unmatched: 3. This CDR3 contains 16 residues. Germline assignment: CDR1 SGHVS and CDR2 FNYEAQ. The CDR3 loop is CASSLVPSGSYNEQFF. CDR3 nucleotide sequence: TGTGCCAGCAGCTTAGTTCCTAGCGGGAGCTACAATGAGCAGTTCTTC.

The V and J genes are TRBV18 and TRBJ1-1; 7 nucleotides agree with TRBD1. The CDR3 has 14 residues. Germline assignment: CDR1 KGHSH and CDR2 LQKENI. The ends lost 6 bases at V and 3 bases at J; junction bases unmatched: 7. The DNA of the CDR3 is TGTGCCAGCTCGCAAAAAGGGGGCGACACTGAAGCTTTCTTT. It encodes CASSQKGGDTEAFF.

The chain uses TRBV20-1 and TRBJ1-4, with D perhaps TRBD1 (6 bases). This CDR3 comprises 14 residues. Germline V CDR1 and CDR2: DFQATT, SNEGSKA (reference sequence). The V gene lost 3 bases and the J gene lost 5 bases, with 13 bases spanning the gap. Here the CDR3 reads CSASLGTRNEKLFF. The DNA of the CDR3 is TGCAGTGCTAGTCTAGGGACAAGGAATGAAAAACTGTTTTTT.

This sequence joins TRBV7-9 and TRBJ2-7; a weak D match, TRBD2 (5 bases). The CDR3 runs 15 residues. Per germline, CDR1 SEHNR and CDR2 FQNEAQ (reference sequence). Trimming cost V 1 base and J 0 bases, with 10 bases left between them. For the CDR3, the DNA is TGTGCCAGCAGCTTAGATTCGGGGTTCTCCTACGAGCAGTACTTC. Protein product: CASSLDSGFSYEQYF. Full variable domain (rest looked up from reference TRBV7-9 and TRBJ2-7): DTGVSQNPRHKITKRGQNVTFRCDPISEHNRLYWYRQTLGQGPEFLTYFQNEAQLEKSRLLSDRFSAERPKGSFSTLEIQRTEQGDSAMYLCASSLDSGFSYEQYFGPGTRLTVT.

This rearrangement joins TRBV10-2 to TRBJ2-7; weak D call: TRBD2 (5 bases). The V end was cut by 1 base, the J end by 0 bases, with 7 bases between. This CDR3 is built from 14 residues. CDR1 is WSHSY, CDR2 SAAADI, per germline. In nucleotides, the CDR3 is TGCGCCAGCAGTGAGTATAGCGCCTCCTACGAGCAGTACTTC. Its translation: CASSEYSASYEQYF.

The V and J genes are TRBV25-1 and TRBJ1-3; no clear D. Trimming shortened V by 5 bases and J by 1 base, and 21 bases separated the two germline ends. CDR3 length equals 18 residues. CDR1 is MGHDK and CDR2 is SYGVNS in the germline V gene. The DNA of the CDR3 is TGTGCCAGCAGTCCACACCGTCCCCTAGGTTTGTCTGGAAACACCATATATTTT. Protein product: CASSPHRPLGLSGNTIYF.

The chain employs TRBV6-5 and TRBJ2-7; 7 bases match TRBD1. Germline V gives CDR1 MNHEY, CDR2 SVGAGI. Trimming cost V 5 bases and J 3 bases; bases outside gene matches: 7. CDR3 size: 14 residues. The CDR3 DNA reads as TGTGCCAGCAGTCAACAGGGGATAAGCTACGAGCAGTACTTC. Its translation: CASSQQGISYEQYF.

The chain uses TRBV7-9 and TRBJ1-6, with D maybe TRBD1 (6 bases). The CDR3 is 13 residues long. V lost 5 bases to trimming and J lost 11 bases, with 13 bases between them. Germline CDR1 reads SEHNR; CDR2 reads FQNEAQ (reference sequence). The CDR3 region is CASSVGGVPPLHF. CDR3 sequence (DNA): TGTGCCAGCAGCGTAGGGGGGGTCCCACCCCTCCACTTT.

The rearrangement links TRBV18 to TRBJ2-7, with TRBD2 matching 11 bases. The junction had 8 bases not matched to a gene; V was cut back by 4 bases and J by 0 bases. This CDR3 has 17 residues. The V gene's germline CDR1 is KGHSH and CDR2 LQKENI. CDR3: CASSQGGTSGISYEQYF. CDR3 DNA: TGTGCCAGCTCACAAGGAGGGACTAGCGGAATCTCCTACGAGCAGTACTTC. Combining the CDR3 with reference TRBV18 and TRBJ2-7 gives the whole variable domain NAGVMQNPRHLVRRRGQEARLRCSPMKGHSHVYWYRQLPEEGLKFMVYLQKENIIDESGMPKERFSAEFPKEGPSILRIQQVVRGDSAAYFCASSQGGTSGISYEQYFGPGTRLTVT.

The chain uses TRBV6-6 and TRBJ2-3, with a tentative D call TRBD1 (5 bases). V shed 5 bases and J shed 2 bases, with 11 bases lying between them. The CDR3 runs to 14 residues. CDR1 is MNHNY and CDR2 is SVGAGI in the germline V gene (reference sequence). The CDR3, as DNA: TGTGCCAGCAGTGGACGACAGTCCACAGATACGCAGTATTTT. Translated, it gives CASSGRQSTDTQYF.

J is TRBJ2-3 and V is TRBV15; D might be TRBD2 (6 bases). This CDR3 comprises 13 residues. Germline CDR1 and CDR2: LNHNV and YYDKDF (reference sequence). Trimming left V 3 bases short and J 5 bases short, with 9 bases between. CDR3 residues: CATSSFGGDTQYF. CDR3 nucleotide sequence: TGTGCCACCAGCAGTTTCGGGGGAGATACGCAGTATTTT. Full variable domain (missing parts from reference TRBV15 and TRBJ2-3): DAMVIQNPRYQVTQFGKPVTLSCSQTLNHNVMYWYQQKSSQAPKLLFHYYDKDFNNEADTPDNFQSRRPNTSFCFLDIRSPGLGDTAMYLCATSSFGGDTQYFGPGTRLTVL.

The V call is TRBV6-2 or TRBV6-3, the J call TRBJ2-1; possible D gene TRBD2, 5 bases. The CDR3 spans 17 residues. The germline gives CDR1 MNHEY, CDR2 SVGEGT. Trimming removed 6 bases from V and 3 bases from J, with 21 bases in between. Here the CDR3 DNA reads TGTGCCAGCAGCGCTCTACGGAGAACCGGAGGCTACAATGAGCAGTTCTTC. Translation: CASSALRRTGGYNEQFF.

A few counts support this clone. V is TRBV28 and J is TRBJ2-7; TRBD1 agrees at 10 bases. CDR3 length: 17 amino acids. CDR1 is MDHEN and CDR2 is SYDVKM in the germline V gene. V lost 1 base, J lost 4 bases, and 10 bases stayed unmatched. This CDR3 reads CASSLSTSPGQGYEQYF. CDR3 nucleotide sequence: TGTGCCAGCAGTTTATCAACCTCCCCGGGACAGGGGTACGAGCAGTACTTC. Drawing the rest from reference TRBV28 and TRBJ2-7, the complete variable domain is DVKVTQSSRYLVKRTGEKVFLECVQDMDHENMFWYRQDPGLGLRLIYFSYDVKMKEKGDIPEGYSVSREKKERFSLILESASTNQTSMYLCASSLSTSPGQGYEQYFGPGTRLTVT.

This sequence joins TRBV7-8 and TRBJ2-5; TRBD2 matches at 11 bases. The CDR3 extends over 13 amino acids. The germline V gene has CDR1 SGHVS and CDR2 FQNEAQ. The V and J ends lost 5 bases and 5 bases, in that order; junction bases with no gene match: 1. The CDR3: CASSRTSGETQYF. For the CDR3, the DNA is TGTGCCAGCAGCAGGACTAGCGGGGAGACCCAGTACTTC.

The chain has TRBV19 and TRBJ1-6; D gene ambiguous. CDR3 length: 15 amino acids. Trimming shortened V by 5 bases and J by 6 bases, and 14 bases separated the two germline ends. The germline gives CDR1 LNHDA, CDR2 SQIVND (reference sequence). In nucleotides, the CDR3 is TGTGCCAGTAGTGCCTCAGACGGGATTAATTCACCCCTCCACTTT. It is translated as CASSASDGINSPLHF.

This clone occurred once. V usage is TRBV10-3 and J usage is TRBJ2-2; 8 nucleotides align to TRBD2. With V trimmed by 9 bases and J by 6 bases, 6 bases remained unmatched. Germline V CDR1 and CDR2: ENHRY, SYGVKD. The CDR3 has 13 residues. The CDR3 bases are TGTGCCATAGCGGGAGCGTTGGCCGGGGAGCTGTTTTTT. Its translation is CAIAGALAGELFF.

J is TRBJ2-1 and V is TRBV12-5, with a possible D match to TRBD1 (5 bases). Germline V CDR1 and CDR2: LGHNT, FRNRAP. V was shortened by 3 bases and J by 4 bases, with 13 bases between the two germline ends. This CDR3 comprises 15 residues. In DNA, the CDR3 is TGTGCTAGTGGTTTACCGACCGACAGATACAATGAGCAGTTCTTC. It is translated as CASGLPTDRYNEQFF.

This clone is a singleton in its sample. The chain recombines TRBV7-9 with TRBJ2-5; D gene unclear. Germline V CDR1 and CDR2: SEHNR, FQNEAQ (reference sequence). Trimming cost V 3 bases and J 6 bases, with 8 bases left between them. This CDR3 has 12 residues. CDR3 loop: CASSLEPQTQYF. CDR3 bases: TGTGCCAGCAGCTTGGAGCCCCAGACCCAGTACTTC. Filled out from reference TRBV7-9 and TRBJ2-5, the complete variable domain reads DTGVSQNPRHKITKRGQNVTFRCDPISEHNRLYWYRQTLGQGPEFLTYFQNEAQLEKSRLLSDRFSAERPKGSFSTLEIQRTEQGDSAMYLCASSLEPQTQYFGPGTRLLVL.

V gene TRBV7-3 combines with J gene TRBJ2-7; 7 bases fit TRBD2. There are 15 residues in the CDR3. The germline gives CDR1 SGHTA, CDR2 FQGTGA. The J segment lost 1 base and the V segment lost 1 base, leaving 4 bases of the junction unmatched. The CDR3, as DNA: TGTGCCAGCAGCTTAAGCGGGAGTTCTTCCTACGAGCAGTACTTC. It translates to CASSLSGSSSYEQYF.

The chain joins TRBV19 to TRBJ2-1; the D gene is possibly TRBD2 (5 bases). The CDR3 extends over 15 amino acids. Trimming cost V 6 bases and J 0 bases, with 12 bases left between them. Germline lookup yields CDR1 LNHDA and CDR2 SQIVND (reference sequence). CDR3 bases: TGTGCCAGTAGGCCGGGGTCAAGCTCCTACAATGAGCAGTTCTTC. Translation: CASRPGSSSYNEQFF.

The rearrangement links TRBV19 to TRBJ2-1, with TRBD2 matching over 8 bases. V lost 3 bases to trimming and J lost 7 bases; unmatched junction nucleotides: 14. The CDR3 has 17 residues. Germline CDR1 is LNHDA and CDR2 is SQIVND (reference sequence). The CDR3 region is CASSIQVGRLAGNEQFF. For the CDR3, the DNA is TGTGCCAGTAGTATTCAGGTAGGGCGGCTAGCGGGTAATGAGCAGTTCTTC.

The V and J genes are TRBV6-5 and TRBJ2-3; D not certain. Germline lookup yields CDR1 MNHEY and CDR2 SVGAGI. The CDR3 is 13 amino acids. The V end lost 7 bases, the J end lost 6 bases, and 14 bases lay between the germline ends. CDR3 coding DNA: TGTGCCAGCAAGTCGGGTGGTGTGGATACGCAGTATTTT. Translated: CASKSGGVDTQYF.

The V gene is TRBV10-3, the J gene TRBJ2-5; TRBD1 agrees at 8 bases. Losses at the gene ends were 4 bases for V and 5 bases for J; bases not matched to a gene: 9. Germline CDR1 reads ENHRY; CDR2 reads SYGVKD. This CDR3 region has 15 residues. The DNA of the CDR3 is TGTGCCATCAGTGCGGGCAGGGGGCTAGGGGAGACCCAGTACTTC. Translated: CAISAGRGLGETQYF.